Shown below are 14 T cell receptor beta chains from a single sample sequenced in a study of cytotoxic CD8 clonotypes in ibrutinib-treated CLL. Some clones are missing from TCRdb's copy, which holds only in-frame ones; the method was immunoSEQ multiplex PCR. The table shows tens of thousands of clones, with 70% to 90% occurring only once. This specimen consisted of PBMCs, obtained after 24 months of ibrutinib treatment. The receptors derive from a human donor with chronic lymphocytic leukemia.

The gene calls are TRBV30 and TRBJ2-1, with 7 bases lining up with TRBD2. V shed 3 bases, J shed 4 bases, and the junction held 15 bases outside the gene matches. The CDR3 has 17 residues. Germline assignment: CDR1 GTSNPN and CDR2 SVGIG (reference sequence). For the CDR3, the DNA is TGTGCCTGGAGGTCAGACCGGGGGGTTGAGGAGTACAATGAGCAGTTCTTC. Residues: CAWRSDRGVEEYNEQFF.

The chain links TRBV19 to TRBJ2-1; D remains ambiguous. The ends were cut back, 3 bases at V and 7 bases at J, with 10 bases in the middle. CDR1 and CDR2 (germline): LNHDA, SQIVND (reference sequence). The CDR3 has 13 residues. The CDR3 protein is CASSIWQLNEQFF. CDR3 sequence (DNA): TGTGCCAGTAGTATCTGGCAGTTGAATGAGCAGTTCTTC.

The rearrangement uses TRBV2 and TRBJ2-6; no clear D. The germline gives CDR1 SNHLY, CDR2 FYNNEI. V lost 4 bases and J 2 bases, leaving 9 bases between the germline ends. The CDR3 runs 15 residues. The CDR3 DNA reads TGTGCCAGCAGTGGTGCTCTCACTGGGGCCAACGTCCTGACTTTC. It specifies CASSGALTGANVLTF. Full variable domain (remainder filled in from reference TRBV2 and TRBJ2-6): EPEVTQTPSHQVTQMGQEVILRCVPISNHLYFYWYRQILGQKVEFLVSFYNNEISEKSEIFDDQFSVERPDGSNFTLKIRSTKLEDSAMYFCASSGALTGANVLTFGAGSRLTVL.

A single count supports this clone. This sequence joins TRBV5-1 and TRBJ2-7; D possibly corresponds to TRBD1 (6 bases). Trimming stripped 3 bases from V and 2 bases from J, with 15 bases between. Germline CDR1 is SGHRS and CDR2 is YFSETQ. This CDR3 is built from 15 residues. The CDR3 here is CASSSQWGTTYEQYF. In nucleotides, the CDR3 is TGCGCCAGCAGCTCCCAGTGGGGGACAACCTACGAGCAGTACTTC. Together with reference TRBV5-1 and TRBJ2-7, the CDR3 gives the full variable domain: KAGVTQTPRYLIKTRGQQVTLSCSPISGHRSVSWYQQTPGQGLQFLFEYFSETQRNKGNFPGRFSGRQFSNSRSEMNVSTLELGDSALYLCASSSQWGTTYEQYFGPGTRLTVT.

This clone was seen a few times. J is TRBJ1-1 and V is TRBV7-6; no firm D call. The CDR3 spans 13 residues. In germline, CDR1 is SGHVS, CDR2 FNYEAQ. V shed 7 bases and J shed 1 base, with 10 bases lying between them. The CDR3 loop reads CASTLRRNTEAFF. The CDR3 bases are TGTGCCAGCACCCTCCGGCGGAACACTGAAGCTTTCTTT.

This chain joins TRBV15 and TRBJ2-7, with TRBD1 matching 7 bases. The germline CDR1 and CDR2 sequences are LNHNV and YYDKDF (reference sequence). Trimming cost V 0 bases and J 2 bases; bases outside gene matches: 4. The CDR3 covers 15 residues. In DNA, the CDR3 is TGTGCCACCAGCAGAGAAACCCAGGGGGCCTACGAGCAGTACTTC. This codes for CATSRETQGAYEQYF.

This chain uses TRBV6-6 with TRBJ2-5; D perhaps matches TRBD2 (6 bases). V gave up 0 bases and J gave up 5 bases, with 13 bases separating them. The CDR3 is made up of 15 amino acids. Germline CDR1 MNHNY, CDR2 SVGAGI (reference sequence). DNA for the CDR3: TGTGCCAGCAGTTACTCGTTTACGGGGGTTGAGACCCAGTACTTC. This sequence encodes CASSYSFTGVETQYF.

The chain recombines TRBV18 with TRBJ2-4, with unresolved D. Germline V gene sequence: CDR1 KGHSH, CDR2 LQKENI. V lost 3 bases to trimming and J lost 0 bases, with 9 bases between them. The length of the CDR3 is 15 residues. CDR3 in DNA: TGTGCCAGCTCACCTTTTCAAGCAGCCAAAAACATTCAGTACTTC. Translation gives CASSPFQAAKNIQYF.

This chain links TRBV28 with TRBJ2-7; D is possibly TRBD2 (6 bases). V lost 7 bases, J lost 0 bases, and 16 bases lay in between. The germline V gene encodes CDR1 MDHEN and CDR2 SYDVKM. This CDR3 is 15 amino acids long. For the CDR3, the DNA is TGTGCCAGCACTCAAGTAGCGGATAGCTCCTACGAGCAGTACTTC. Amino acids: CASTQVADSSYEQYF.

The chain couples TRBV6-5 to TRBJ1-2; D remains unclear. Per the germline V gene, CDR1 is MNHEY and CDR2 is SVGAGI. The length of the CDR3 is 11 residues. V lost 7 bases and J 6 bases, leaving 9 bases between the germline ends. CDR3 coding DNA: TGTGCCAGCATGGACGACGATGGCTACACCTTC. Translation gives CASMDDDGYTF.

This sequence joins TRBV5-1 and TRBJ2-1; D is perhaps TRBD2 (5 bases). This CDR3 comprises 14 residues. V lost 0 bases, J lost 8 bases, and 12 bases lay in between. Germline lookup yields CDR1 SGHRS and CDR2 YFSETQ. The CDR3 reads CASSLASRLDEQFF. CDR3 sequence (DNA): TGCGCCAGCAGCTTGGCTAGCAGATTAGATGAGCAGTTCTTC.

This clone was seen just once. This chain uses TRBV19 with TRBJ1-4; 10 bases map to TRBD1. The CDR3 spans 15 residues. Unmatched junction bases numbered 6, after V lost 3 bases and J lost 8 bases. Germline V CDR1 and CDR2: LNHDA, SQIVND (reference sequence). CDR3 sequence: CASSMGTGAGEKLFF. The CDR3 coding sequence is TGTGCCAGTAGTATGGGGACAGGGGCAGGAGAAAAACTGTTTTTT.

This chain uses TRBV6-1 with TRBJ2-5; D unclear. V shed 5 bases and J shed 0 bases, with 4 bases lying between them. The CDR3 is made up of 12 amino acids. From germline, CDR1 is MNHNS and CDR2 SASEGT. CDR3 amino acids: CASSRYQETQYF. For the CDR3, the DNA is TGTGCCAGCAGTCGGTACCAAGAGACCCAGTACTTC.

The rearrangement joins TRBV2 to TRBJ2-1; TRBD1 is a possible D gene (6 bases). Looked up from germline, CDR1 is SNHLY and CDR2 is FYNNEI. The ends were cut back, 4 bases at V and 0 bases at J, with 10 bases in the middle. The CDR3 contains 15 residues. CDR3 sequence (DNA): TGTGCCAGCAGTGCAGGACAGAGCTCCTACAATGAGCAGTTCTTC. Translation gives CASSAGQSSYNEQFF.